This passage covers 20 T cell receptor beta chains from one sample sequenced in a study of blood T cell repertoires in COVID-19. Assay used: immunoSEQ multiplex PCR; TCRdb lists only in-frame clones, some missing. This sample has about 63,000 clones, with 84% found just once. Input material: peripheral blood. These receptor sequences come from a human donor in a cohort sampled during active COVID-19.

V gene TRBV5-1 combines with J gene TRBJ2-5; 10 nucleotides line up with TRBD2. V dropped 2 bases and J dropped 2; count of bases not matched to a gene: 3. The CDR3 extends over 15 amino acids. Germline V gene lookup returns CDR1 SGHRS and CDR2 YFSETQ. The DNA for the CDR3 is TGCGCCAGCAGCTTCAGCGGGAGGGGTCAAGAGACCCAGTACTTC. This gives the protein CASSFSGRGQETQYF. Complete variable domain (other parts from reference TRBV5-1 and TRBJ2-5): KAGVTQTPRYLIKTRGQQVTLSCSPISGHRSVSWYQQTPGQGLQFLFEYFSETQRNKGNFPGRFSGRQFSNSRSEMNVSTLELGDSALYLCASSFSGRGQETQYFGPGTRLLVL.

The chain uses TRBV4-3 and TRBJ1-2; 7 nucleotides match TRBD1. V lost 4 bases, J lost 6 bases, and 14 bases stayed unmatched. This CDR3 comprises 16 residues. In germline, CDR1 is LGHNA, CDR2 YSLEER. CDR3 nucleotides: TGCGCCAGCAGCCTCGCCTTAGGGGGCTTGCAGGATGGCTACACCTTC. Amino acids: CASSLALGGLQDGYTF.

CDR3 in amino acids: CASSLGRGGVSSYEQYF. CDR3 nucleotide sequence: TGTGCCAGCAGCTTAGGACGAGGAGGGGTTAGCTCCTACGAGCAGTACTTC. The chain is built from TRBV11-2 and TRBJ2-7; a weak D match, TRBD2 (6 bases). The CDR3 extends over 17 amino acids. Trimming pared 1 base from V and 0 bases from J, leaving 16 bases between. Germline CDR1 is SGHAT and CDR2 is FQNNGV.

The CDR3 nucleotides are TGTGCCAGCAGCGTAGCTTCGGGGGTGGATGGTACTGGCTACACCTTC. This translates into CASSVASGVDGTGYTF. The chain joins TRBV9 to TRBJ1-2, with a possible D match to TRBD1 (5 bases). Trimming removed 0 bases from V and 7 bases from J, with 19 bases in between. In germline, CDR1 is SGDLS, CDR2 YYNGEE. CDR3 size: 16 residues.

The V call is TRBV5-4, the J call TRBJ2-7, with 7 bases that match TRBD2. V lost 4 bases and J lost 2; bases outside the gene matches: 9. Germline values: CDR1 SGHNT, CDR2 YYREEE (reference sequence). The CDR3 is made up of 15 amino acids. CDR3 loop: CASSPEGTTAYEQYF. In nucleotides, the CDR3 is TGTGCCAGCAGCCCGGAAGGGACTACCGCCTACGAGCAGTACTTC.

This chain connects TRBV6-5 to TRBJ2-2; perhaps TRBD1 as D (6 bases). Germline V gene data show CDR1 as MNHEY and CDR2 as SVGAGI. The CDR3 spans 15 residues. V shed 6 bases and J shed 6 bases, with 17 bases lying between them. DNA of the CDR3: TGTGCCAGCAGCGCCTCGTCAGGGGCGCCCGGGGAGCTGTTTTTT. Translated: CASSASSGAPGELFF.

The chain uses TRBV11-2 and TRBJ2-7; D ambiguous. The CDR3 extends over 15 amino acids. V lost 6 bases and J lost 5, with 20 bases in between. Germline CDR1 is SGHAT and CDR2 is FQNNGV. The CDR3 protein is CASSFTPGYRNEQYF. The CDR3 bases are TGTGCCAGCAGTTTCACCCCAGGTTACCGTAACGAGCAGTACTTC. The whole variable domain, remainder taken from reference TRBV11-2 and TRBJ2-7, is EAGVAQSPRYKIIEKRQSVAFWCNPISGHATLYWYQQILGQGPKLLIQFQNNGVVDDSQLPKDRFSAERLKGVDSTLKIQPAKLEDSAVYLCASSFTPGYRNEQYFGPGTRLTVT.

This clone was seen just once. The rearrangement links TRBV14 to TRBJ2-2; D perhaps matches TRBD2 (6 bases). The CDR3 is made up of 16 amino acids. The ends were cut back, 1 base at V and 7 bases at J, with 16 bases in the middle. Germline V gene lookup returns CDR1 SGHDN and CDR2 FVKESK. The CDR3 sequence is CASSQVGPGLGGELFF. DNA for the CDR3: TGTGCCAGCAGCCAAGTCGGTCCGGGACTTGGCGGGGAGCTGTTTTTT.

CDR3 sequence reads: CATSDPGLAGIKFF. CDR3 sequence (DNA): TGTGCCACCAGTGACCCCGGACTAGCGGGAATCAAGTTCTTC. J is TRBJ2-1 and V is TRBV24-1, with TRBD2 matching over 12 bases. There are 14 residues in the CDR3. Germline V gives CDR1 KGHDR, CDR2 SFDVKD. With V trimmed by 4 bases and J by 14 bases, 8 bases remained unmatched.

This clone was seen only once. The V call is TRBV6-4, the J call TRBJ1-2; 7 bases fit TRBD1. V lost 0 bases to trimming and J lost 6 bases; unmatched junction nucleotides: 1. The CDR3 sequence is 13 residues long. Germline CDR1 MRHNA, CDR2 SNTAGT. DNA for the CDR3: TGTGCCAGCAGTGACTCCACAGGGGATGGCTACACCTTC. Its protein is CASSDSTGDGYTF.

This clone was detected once. V gene TRBV9 combines with J gene TRBJ2-2, with 7 positions matching TRBD2. V was pared by 0 bases and J by 4 bases, with 3 bases of the junction left unmatched. Germline V gene lookup returns CDR1 SGDLS and CDR2 YYNGEE. This CDR3 is 15 amino acids long. The CDR3 sequence: CASSVGGRSTGELFF. As DNA, the CDR3 is TGTGCCAGCAGCGTAGGCGGGAGATCCACCGGGGAGCTGTTTTTT.

The chain carries TRBV7-9 and TRBJ1-1; 7 nucleotides line up with TRBD1. The V segment lost 1 base and the J segment 4 bases; nucleotides outside the gene matches: 9. Germline values: CDR1 SEHNR, CDR2 FQNEAQ (reference sequence). The CDR3 extends over 16 amino acids. CDR3: CASSLGRYGTATEAFF. CDR3 in DNA: TGTGCCAGCAGCTTAGGGAGGTATGGGACAGCCACTGAAGCTTTCTTT.

This chain links TRBV6-5 with TRBJ2-5, with 7 positions matching TRBD2. Per the germline V gene, CDR1 is MNHEY and CDR2 is SVGAGI. V dropped 6 bases and J dropped 5; count of bases not matched to a gene: 12. CDR3 length: 15 residues. CDR3 nucleotides: TGTGCCAGCAGGGATAGCGGGTTCGAGGTCGAGACCCAGTACTTC. Translated, it gives CASRDSGFEVETQYF.

V and J are TRBV7-2 and TRBJ2-7, with 9 bases that match TRBD2. CDR1 and CDR2 (germline): SGHTA, FQGNSA. J lost 2 bases, V lost 4 bases, and 9 bases had no gene match. There are 16 residues in the CDR3. CDR3 sequence (DNA): TGTGCCAGCAGCTGGGTAGCGGGGGAGACCCCCTACGAGCAGTACTTC. Its translation: CASSWVAGETPYEQYF. Complete variable domain (other parts from reference TRBV7-2 and TRBJ2-7): GAGVSQSPSNKVTEKGKDVELRCDPISGHTALYWYRQSLGQGLEFLIYFQGNSAPDKSGLPSDRFSAERTGGSVSTLTIQRTQQEDSAVYLCASSWVAGETPYEQYFGPGTRLTVT.

The chain joins TRBV6-2 or TRBV6-3 to TRBJ1-5; 9 nucleotides align to TRBD1. The trim removed 2 bases at V and 6 bases at J, leaving 8 bases unmatched. The CDR3 loop spans 16 amino acids. The germline CDR1 and CDR2 sequences are MNHEY and SVGEGT. The DNA of the CDR3 is TGTGCCAGCAGTTACCATACAGGGGGCAGGGGTCAGCCCCAGCATTTT. Protein product: CASSYHTGGRGQPQHF.

This clone was counted once. V usage is TRBV12-1 and J usage is TRBJ2-1; the table names TRBD1, a call not compared with the DNA. TRBV12-1 is a pseudogene segment. The CDR3 totals 18 residues. The CDR3 is CASSFAVRFRGPYNEQFF. CDR3 nucleotide sequence: TGTGCCAGCAGCTTTGCAGTACGGTTCAGGGGTCCCTACAATGAGCAGTTCTTC.

The chain uses TRBV5-1 and TRBJ2-7; TRBD1 aligns across 8 bases. The J segment lost 1 base and the V segment lost 4 bases, leaving 7 bases of the junction unmatched. Germline assignment: CDR1 SGHRS and CDR2 YFSETQ. This CDR3 is built from 15 residues. CDR3 residues: CASSLGQGDSYEQYF. The CDR3, as DNA: TGCGCCAGCAGCCTTGGACAGGGAGATTCCTACGAGCAGTACTTC.

This chain connects TRBV27 to TRBJ1-1; 8 bases are a match to TRBD1. CDR1 MNHEY and CDR2 SMNVEV come from the germline V gene (reference sequence). The CDR3 spans 14 residues. V was clipped by 5 bases and J by 1 base; unmatched bases: 3. The CDR3 bases are TGTGCCAGCAGTGCAGGGGGCTGGAACACTGAAGCTTTCTTT. This codes for CASSAGGWNTEAFF.

The V and J genes are TRBV28 and TRBJ2-7; 7 positions agree with TRBD2. From germline, CDR1 is MDHEN and CDR2 SYDVKM. The CDR3 consists of 14 residues. V shed 2 bases and J 7 bases; nucleotides not matched to a gene: 8. This CDR3 is CASSLSGTVLEQYF. The CDR3 region has the DNA TGTGCCAGCAGTTTAAGCGGGACTGTTTTAGAGCAGTACTTC.

The chain employs TRBV3-1 (or the pseudogene TRBV3-2) and TRBJ2-7; tentatively, D is TRBD1 (5 bases). CDR1 is LGHDT and CDR2 is YNNKEL in the germline V gene (reference sequence). Between the trimmed V and J ends, which lost 4 bases and 3 bases, there was a span of 10 bases. This CDR3 contains 13 residues. CDR3 in amino acids: CASSPGHGYEQYF. The CDR3 DNA reads TGTGCCAGCAGCCCCGGACACGGCTACGAGCAGTACTTC.